The 27 T cell receptor beta chains presented below share a single source sample, sequenced in a study of CD8 T cells in ankylosing spondylitis. TCRdb called the 5' RACE reads again in MiXCR, with one record for every CDR3 protein. The sample lists 150,000 to 200,000 distinct CDR3 sequences; 10% to 15% were seen once. Sequenced input: blood, either unsorted or a sorted T cell fraction (not recorded which). These receptors came from a female donor with ankylosing spondylitis or in good health (not recorded which).

This clonotype occurred many times. The chain employs TRBV7-8 and TRBJ1-1; D may be TRBD1 (5 bases). CDR3 length equals 13 residues. Germline CDR1 SGHVS, CDR2 FQNEAQ. Trimming took 1 base from V and 11 from J, leaving 14 bases between them. The CDR3 sequence is CASSLEGPRGAFF. The DNA of the CDR3 is TGTGCCAGCAGCTTAGAGGGACCCCGGGGGGCTTTCTTT.

This clonotype occurred many times. The genes are TRBV5-5 and TRBJ2-7; D remains ambiguous. Trimming removed 0 bases at V and 5 bases at J, with 15 bases between. Germline-derived CDR1 and CDR2 are SGHKS and YYEKEE (reference sequence). The CDR3 loop spans 15 amino acids. CDR3 amino acids: CASSLEIGLRNEQYF. CDR3 DNA: TGTGCCAGCAGCTTGGAAATCGGGTTGCGCAACGAGCAGTACTTC.

This clonotype was found a few times. The J gene is TRBJ2-5, the V gene TRBV29-1; 7 nucleotides align to TRBD2. CDR1 is SQVTM, CDR2 ANQGSEA, per germline. The CDR3 has 12 residues. Unmatched junction bases numbered 5, after V lost 7 bases and J lost 3 bases. The CDR3 protein is CSAERGEETQYF. The CDR3 region has the DNA TGCAGCGCAGAACGGGGGGAAGAGACCCAGTACTTC.

This clonotype appeared many times. For the CDR3, the DNA is TGTGCCAGCAGTGCCGTAGCGGGAGGAGGCACAGATACGCAGTATTTT. Its translation is CASSAVAGGGTDTQYF. The chain is built from TRBV6-4 and TRBJ2-3; 10 bases align to TRBD2. J lost 1 base, V lost 4 bases, and 5 bases had no gene match. The CDR3 has 16 residues. The germline gives CDR1 MRHNA, CDR2 SNTAGT.

This clonotype was recorded only once. A read error is possible here, since a much larger clone lies one base away. V usage is TRBV12-3 or TRBV12-4 and J usage is TRBJ1-1; D unclear. CDR3 length equals 13 residues. Between the trimmed V and J ends, which lost 6 bases and 5 bases, there was a span of 13 bases. CDR3 in amino acids: CASRRTVVTEAFF. The CDR3 region has the DNA TGTGCCAGCAGGAGGACGGTCGTAACTGAAGCTTTCTTT.

Concerning this clonotype itself: It may be a read error: a sequence one base away is much more abundant. V and J are TRBV20-1 and TRBJ2-1; 8 positions agree with TRBD2. The CDR3 is made up of 16 amino acids. CDR1 and CDR2 from the germline V gene are DFQATT and SNEGSKA (reference sequence). As DNA, the CDR3 is TGCAGTGCTCCTACCCCAAGCGGGAGCTCCCACAATGAGCAGTTCTTC. This translates into CSAPTPSGSSHNEQFF.

This clonotype has a count of ten or more. This chain joins TRBV20-1 and TRBJ2-1, with D unclear. CDR1 DFQATT and CDR2 SNEGSKA come from the germline V gene (reference sequence). V dropped 5 bases and J dropped 3 bases, with 14 bases sitting between them. The CDR3 is 14 amino acids. The CDR3 DNA reads as TGCAGTGCTGGTAGCATAACCAACTACAATGAGCAGTTCTTC. Residues: CSAGSITNYNEQFF.

There are a few counts of this clonotype. The chain has TRBV24-1 and TRBJ2-1; 9 bases line up with TRBD1. This CDR3 region has 15 residues. Germline assignment: CDR1 KGHDR and CDR2 SFDVKD. Germline trimming cut 5 bases from V and 10 bases from J; bases unmatched to any gene: 11. The CDR3 here is CATSGTGGSSGEQFF. The CDR3 DNA reads TGTGCCACCAGTGGTACAGGGGGCTCTTCAGGCGAGCAGTTCTTC.

This clonotype was detected ten times or more. V gene TRBV5-6 combines with J gene TRBJ2-3; D gene uncertain. The V gene lost 4 bases and the J gene lost 3 bases, with 12 bases spanning the gap. CDR1 SGHDT and CDR2 YYEEEE come from the germline V gene. The CDR3 runs to 14 residues. CDR3 in amino acids: CASSLEVRTDTQYF. The DNA for the CDR3 is TGTGCCAGCAGCCTAGAGGTGAGGACAGATACGCAGTATTTT.

This clonotype was observed many times. The rearrangement uses TRBV6-1 and TRBJ2-7, with D perhaps matching TRBD1 or TRBD2 (7 bases each). This CDR3 has 18 residues. V lost 2 bases, J lost 3 bases, and 23 bases lay in between. Germline lookup yields CDR1 MNHNS and CDR2 SASEGT. The CDR3 protein is CASSESFGLGGGNYEQYF. In nucleotides, the CDR3 is TGTGCCAGCAGTGAAAGCTTTGGTCTGGGAGGGGGCAACTACGAGCAGTACTTC.

This clonotype has just a few counts. The chain couples TRBV11-2 to TRBJ2-3; TRBD1 matches at 10 bases. V dropped 5 bases and J dropped 6; count of bases not matched to a gene: 8. CDR1 and CDR2 (germline): SGHAT, FQNNGV. The CDR3 sequence is 15 residues long. Here the CDR3 reads CASSPRTGGRDTQYF. In DNA, the CDR3 is TGTGCCAGCAGCCCACGGACAGGGGGTAGGGATACGCAGTATTTT.

This clonotype was counted between two and nine times. The gene calls are TRBV20-1 and TRBJ2-3; D not resolved. V was cut by 4 bases and J by 2 bases, with 16 bases left in between. The CDR3 is 15 amino acids. The germline V gene has CDR1 DFQATT and CDR2 SNEGSKA (reference sequence). The CDR3 region is CSANLGFEPTDTQYF. The CDR3 DNA is TGCAGTGCTAACCTGGGCTTCGAGCCCACAGATACGCAGTATTTT.

This clonotype was observed many times. The chain joins TRBV6-1 to TRBJ1-1; D is unclear. Germline CDR1 is MNHNS and CDR2 is SASEGT. The CDR3 has 14 amino acids. V lost 6 bases to trimming and J lost 0 bases, with 11 bases between them. In DNA, the CDR3 is TGTGCCAGCAGACCAAGCACTTTGAACACTGAAGCTTTCTTT. Its protein product is CASRPSTLNTEAFF.

This clonotype was recorded at least ten times. V gene TRBV4-3 combines with J gene TRBJ2-1; a possible D gene is TRBD2 (5 bases). With 0 bases removed from V and 1 base from J, the gap between germline ends came to 10 bases. The V gene's germline CDR1 is LGHNA and CDR2 YSLEER. The CDR3 runs to 16 residues. The CDR3 nucleotides are TGCGCCAGCAGCCAAGACCCAGCGGAGTCCTACAATGAGCAGTTCTTC. As protein: CASSQDPAESYNEQFF.

Turning to this clonotype: This may be a read error, as it is one base from a much larger clone. This chain connects TRBV10-3 to TRBJ2-7, with unresolved D. The germline gives CDR1 ENHRY, CDR2 SYGVKD. The length of the CDR3 is 15 residues. The CDR3 DNA reads as TGTGCCATCAGTGAGTATTGGTGGGGTACCTACGTGCAGTACTTC. Protein product: CAISEYWWGTYVQYF.

This clonotype was recorded many times. V and J are TRBV11-2 and TRBJ2-2; no firm D call. In germline, CDR1 is SGHAT, CDR2 FQNNGV. The CDR3 is 16 amino acids. V was pared by 1 base and J by 1 base, with 10 bases between. This chain's CDR3 is CASSLVRRGNTGELFF. CDR3 coding DNA: TGTGCCAGCAGCTTAGTTCGAAGAGGGAACACCGGGGAGCTGTTTTTT. The full variable domain, completed using reference TRBV11-2 and TRBJ2-2, is EAGVAQSPRYKIIEKRQSVAFWCNPISGHATLYWYQQILGQGPKLLIQFQNNGVVDDSQLPKDRFSAERLKGVDSTLKIQPAKLEDSAVYLCASSLVRRGNTGELFFGEGSRLTVL.

A word on this clonotype: Likely a read error: the CDR3 ends without its conserved phenylalanine or tryptophan. The J gene is TRBJ1-1, the V gene TRBV5-1, with D possibly TRBD1 on 5 matching bases. Per the germline V gene, CDR1 is SGHRS and CDR2 is YFSETQ. V was trimmed by 5 bases and J by 5 bases, leaving 13 bases between them. The CDR3 sequence is 13 residues long. For the CDR3, the DNA is TGCGCCAGCAGTTCTACAGGAGGGACTGAAGCTTTCTTA. As protein: CASSSTGGTEAFL.

This clonotype was counted at least ten times. This chain links TRBV24-1 with TRBJ1-5, with 7 bases that match TRBD1. V lost 4 bases and J lost 1; bases outside the gene matches: 3. CDR3 length equals 15 residues. Germline values: CDR1 KGHDR, CDR2 SFDVKD. The CDR3 protein is CATSEAGGSNQPQHF. CDR3 bases: TGTGCCACCAGTGAGGCAGGGGGGAGCAATCAGCCCCAGCATTTT.

This clonotype was observed at least ten times. The chain is built from TRBV11-3 and TRBJ2-1; a weak D match, TRBD2 (6 bases). Germline values: CDR1 SGHNT, CDR2 YENEEA. Trimming pared 1 base from V and 10 bases from J, leaving 20 bases between. The CDR3 has 16 amino acids. CDR3 sequence: CASSLVSGGPTEEQFF. DNA of the CDR3: TGTGCCAGCAGCTTAGTTTCCGGAGGGCCGACGGAGGAGCAGTTCTTC.

The chain employs TRBV4-3 and TRBJ1-6; D is uncertain. The CDR3 is 15 amino acids. Trimming left V 0 bases short and J 13 bases short, with 16 bases between. Germline CDR1 LGHNA, CDR2 YSLEER. The CDR3 spells CASSQDRAAVGPLHF. CDR3 nucleotide sequence: TGCGCCAGCAGCCAAGATAGGGCGGCGGTGGGGCCCCTCCACTTT.

This clonotype has at least ten counts. V usage is TRBV2 and J usage is TRBJ2-7; D is perhaps TRBD2 (7 bases). This CDR3 region has 12 residues. Germline-derived CDR1 and CDR2 are SNHLY and FYNNEI. Trimming left V 8 bases short and J 2 bases short, with 10 bases between. In DNA form, the CDR3 reads TGTGCCAGCGGGAGGGACACCTACGAGCAGTACTTC. Residues: CASGRDTYEQYF.

The chain is built from TRBV24-1 and TRBJ2-1; the D gene is possibly TRBD2 (7 bases). This CDR3 comprises 19 residues. CDR1 is KGHDR, CDR2 SFDVKD, per germline. The V end was cut by 4 bases, the J end by 2 bases, with 23 bases between. The CDR3 coding sequence is TGTGCCACCAGTGACCGAACCTTACAGGGAGGGAGTACCTACAATGAGCAGTTCTTC. This translates into CATSDRTLQGGSTYNEQFF.

This clonotype was counted a few times. CDR3 nucleotide sequence: TGTGCCAGCAGTCGCGGGACTTCCCAACGTTACAATGAGCAGTTCTTC. Translated: CASSRGTSQRYNEQFF. The J gene is TRBJ2-1, the V gene TRBV6-1; perhaps TRBD2 as D (6 bases). The V end was cut by 5 bases, the J end by 4 bases, with 18 bases between. Looked up from germline, CDR1 is MNHNS and CDR2 is SASEGT. The CDR3 sequence is 16 residues long.

This clonotype was seen repeatedly, ten times or more. The chain combines TRBV29-1 with TRBJ1-2, with no clear D. V was shortened by 4 bases and J by 4 bases, with 13 bases between the two germline ends. CDR1 is SQVTM and CDR2 is ANQGSEA in the germline V gene. The CDR3 runs to 13 residues. CDR3 region: CSVAATLGYGYTF. CDR3 DNA: TGCAGCGTTGCCGCTACTCTTGGCTATGGCTACACCTTC.

This clonotype came up a few times. The rearrangement uses TRBV5-1 and TRBJ2-7; D unclear. The CDR3 is 13 residues long. V gave up 0 bases and J gave up 1 base, with 5 bases separating them. CDR1 SGHRS and CDR2 YFSETQ come from the germline V gene. CDR3 residues: CASSLDESYEQYF. The DNA of the CDR3 is TGCGCCAGCAGCTTGGACGAGTCCTACGAGCAGTACTTC.

This clonotype was observed a single time. The gene calls are TRBV7-6 and TRBJ2-1; 7 bases agree with TRBD2. J gave up 6 bases and V 5 bases, and 10 bases lay outside the gene matches. The CDR3 consists of 15 residues. CDR1 SGHVS and CDR2 FNYEAQ come from the germline V gene. The CDR3 reads CASSRGSGTVNEQFF. DNA for the CDR3: TGTGCCAGCAGCCGCGGGAGTGGGACGGTCAATGAGCAGTTCTTC.

This clonotype has ten or more counts. V usage is TRBV7-9 and J usage is TRBJ2-1; 8 nucleotides agree with TRBD2. The germline CDR1 and CDR2 sequences are SEHNR and FQNEAQ (reference sequence). The V segment lost 5 bases and the J segment 0 bases; nucleotides outside the gene matches: 3. The CDR3 length is 15 residues. The CDR3 is CASSPTSVSYNEQFF. The CDR3, as DNA: TGTGCCAGCAGCCCGACTAGCGTCTCCTACAATGAGCAGTTCTTC.